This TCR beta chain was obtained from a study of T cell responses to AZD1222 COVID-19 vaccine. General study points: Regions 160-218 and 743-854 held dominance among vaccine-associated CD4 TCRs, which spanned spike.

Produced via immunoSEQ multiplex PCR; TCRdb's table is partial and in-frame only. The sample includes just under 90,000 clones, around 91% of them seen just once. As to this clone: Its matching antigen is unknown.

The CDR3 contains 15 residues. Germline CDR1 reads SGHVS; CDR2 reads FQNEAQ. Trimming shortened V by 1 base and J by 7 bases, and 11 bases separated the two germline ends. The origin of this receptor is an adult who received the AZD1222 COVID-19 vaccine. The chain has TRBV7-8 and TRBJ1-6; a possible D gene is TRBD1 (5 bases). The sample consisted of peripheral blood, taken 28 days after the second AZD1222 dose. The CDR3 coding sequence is TGTGCCAGCAGCTTAGGGCGGGGGATCAATTCACCCCTCCACTTT. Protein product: CASSLGRGINSPLHF.